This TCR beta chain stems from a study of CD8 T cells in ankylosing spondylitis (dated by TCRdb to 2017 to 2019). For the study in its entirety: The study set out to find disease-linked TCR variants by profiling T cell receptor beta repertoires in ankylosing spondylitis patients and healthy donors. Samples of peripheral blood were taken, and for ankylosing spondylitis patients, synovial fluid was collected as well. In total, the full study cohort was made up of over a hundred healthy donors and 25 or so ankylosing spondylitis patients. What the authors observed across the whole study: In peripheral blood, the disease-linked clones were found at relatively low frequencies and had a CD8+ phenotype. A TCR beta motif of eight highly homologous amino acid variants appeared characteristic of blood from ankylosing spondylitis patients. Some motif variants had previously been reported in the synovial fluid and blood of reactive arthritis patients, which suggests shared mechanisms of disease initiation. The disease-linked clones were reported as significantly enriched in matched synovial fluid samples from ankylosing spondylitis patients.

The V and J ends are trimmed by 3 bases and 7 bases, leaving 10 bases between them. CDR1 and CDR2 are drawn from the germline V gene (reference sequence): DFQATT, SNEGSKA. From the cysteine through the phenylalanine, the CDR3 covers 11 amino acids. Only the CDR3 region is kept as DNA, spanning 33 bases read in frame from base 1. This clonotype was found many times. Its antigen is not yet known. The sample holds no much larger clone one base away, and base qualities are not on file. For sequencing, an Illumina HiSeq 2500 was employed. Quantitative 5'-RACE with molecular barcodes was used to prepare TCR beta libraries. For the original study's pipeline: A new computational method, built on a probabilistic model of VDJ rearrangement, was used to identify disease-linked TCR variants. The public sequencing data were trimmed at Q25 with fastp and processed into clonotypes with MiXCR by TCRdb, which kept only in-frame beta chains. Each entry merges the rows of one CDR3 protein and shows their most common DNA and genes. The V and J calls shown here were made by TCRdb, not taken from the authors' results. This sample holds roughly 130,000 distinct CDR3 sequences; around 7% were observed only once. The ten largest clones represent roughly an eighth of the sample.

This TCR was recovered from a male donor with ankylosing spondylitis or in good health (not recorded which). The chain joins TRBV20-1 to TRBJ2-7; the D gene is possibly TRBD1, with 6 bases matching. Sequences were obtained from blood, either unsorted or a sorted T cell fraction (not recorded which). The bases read TGCAGTGCTAGCCAGGGGTGGGAGCAGTACTTC. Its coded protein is CSASQGWEQYF.